This TCR beta chain comes out of a study of shared clonotypes between healthy human individuals. Study-level background: CD4 naive and memory got three plates each, CD8 naive two, CD8 memory one.

The assay ran at deep level. Method: immunoSEQ multiplex PCR; TCRdb's copy keeps in-frame clones and lacks some. The sample contains roughly 1.5 million clones, about 98% of which appear only once. The sample comprised naive CD4+ T cells sorted from blood. As to subset: CD45RA+ positively selected. This TCR was recovered from a man aged 25-45 years in good health.

DNA for the CDR3: TGTGCCAGCAGTGAAATTAGCGGGAGTATCAATGAGCAGTTCTTC. It specifies CASSEISGSINEQFF. This sequence joins TRBV6-1 and TRBJ2-1, with TRBD2 matching over 9 bases. Germline V gives CDR1 MNHNS, CDR2 SASEGT. The CDR3 consists of 15 residues. Trimming at V came to 2 bases and at J to 6 bases, leaving 5 bases not matched to a gene.